The T cell receptor (beta chain) under discussion was sequenced for a study of blood T cell repertoires in COVID-19. CDR3 length: 13 amino acids. Trimming removed 3 bases at V and 5 bases at J, with 11 bases between. Per the germline V gene, CDR1 is DFQATT and CDR2 is SNEGSKA (reference sequence). Repertoires were generated with immunoSEQ multiplex PCR, while TCRdb's copy carries only in-frame clones and drops some. The sample lists 90,000 to 120,000 clones; 88% were seen once. This clone was counted a few times. The specimen was peripheral blood. The TCR originated in a human donor in a cohort sampled during active COVID-19. The chain employs TRBV20-1 and TRBJ2-4, with D possibly matching TRBD2 (5 bases). CDR3 residues: CSASYGVQNIQYF. The CDR3 DNA reads as TGCAGTGCTAGTTACGGGGTACAAAACATTCAGTACTTC.